This record looks at one T cell receptor (beta chain) sequence and its context. Clones were read by immunoSEQ multiplex PCR, and TCRdb kept only the in-frame ones, dropping some. The sample has about 400,000 clones; over 90% are singletons. After removal of 0 bases from V and 7 bases from J, the junction contained 15 bases not matched to a gene. The V gene's germline CDR1 is SGHKS and CDR2 YYEKEE (reference sequence). The CDR3 contains 19 residues. This entry is derived from a study of shared T cell receptors in the human thymus. The sequence was collected from a human donor. Sequenced input: thymocytes. This chain joins TRBV5-5 and TRBJ2-7, with 14 bases identical to TRBD2. CDR3 bases: TGTGCCAGCAGCTTGGAGGGCAGACTAGCGGGAGGGCCCTCGGGGGAGCAGTACTTC. This codes for CASSLEGRLAGGPSGEQYF. The full variable domain, completed using reference TRBV5-5 and TRBJ2-7, is DAGVTQSPTHLIKTRGQQVTLRCSPISGHKSVSWYQQVLGQGPQFIFQYYEKEERGRGNFPDRFSARQFPNYSSELNVNALLLGDSALYLCASSLEGRLAGGPSGEQYFGPGTRLTVT.